The subject of this entry is one TCR beta chain. This clone was recorded a few times. What antigen it recognizes has not been identified. Within one base of it there is no much larger clone, and no base qualities were kept. All of the isolated RNA was reverse transcribed with the High Capacity cDNA Reverse Transcription Kit, so expressed TCRB transcripts were sequenced. Naive, central memory and regulatory T cell samples underwent deep immunoSEQ sequencing, averaging about 3.5 million total reads per sample. After sorted cells were lysed in RLT buffer, RNA was extracted with DNase-treated RNeasy Micro or Mini kits, with the choice depending on cell number. To prevent cross-contamination, each cell subset was processed individually, whereas patient and healthy donor samples were processed jointly. TCRB sequences were amplified from cDNA with the immunoSEQ multiplex PCR, producing 87-bp fragments spanning the CDR3 region. Sequencing of the amplicons was performed on the Illumina HiSeq platform. For the original study's pipeline: Synthetic template baselines were used to correct PCR bias computationally, reads within Hamming distance 2 were collapsed together, and singletons that could not be merged were discarded. Reads were aligned against IMGT so that V, D and J genes, CDR3 length and insertions or deletions at six rearrangement sites could be assigned. Within each subset, clonotype counts were normalized to sorted cell number, after which true diversity and Gini coefficients were computed with the tcR R package. Repertoire sharing was quantified using the overlap coefficient calculated on TCRB nucleotide sequences. The source is immuneACCESS, and TCRdb retained only in-frame sequences with V and J called. Part of the clones is not carried over; for the studies checked, unresolved V genes explain less than half of this, and the remainder is unexplained. V, J and clone size are those of that table, while D and trimming were read from the DNA. The sample data list roughly 50,000 clones, and 35% to 50% of these were observed just once. Together, the top ten hold about 1.5% of the sample.

The sample is drawn from a study of beta chain features in type 1 diabetes (dated by TCRdb to 2016 to 2019). About the full investigation: Mean age, gender distribution, total cell number and subset yield did not differ between patients and healthy donors. Regulatory and stem cell-like memory subsets were obtained from only 8 patients and about 8 healthy donors, while naive and central memory subsets were obtained from all 30 or so donors. A total of 100 million to 110 million sorted cells were examined across all samples, and a strong correlation was observed between cell number per subset and RNA yield. The study compared the TCRB repertoires of sorted circulating CD4+ T cell subsets in recently diagnosed type 1 diabetes patients with those in matched healthy donors.

Trimming leaves V shorter by 6 bases and J shorter by 5 bases, with the junction holding 4 bases beyond the gene matches. The germline V gene yields SNHLY for CDR1 and FYNNEI for CDR2. From its cysteine to its phenylalanine, the CDR3 spans 12 amino acids. Only the CDR3 portion is preserved as DNA: 36 bases, with reading frame beginning at the first base. Broad study findings and their caveats: Naive, central memory and regulatory TCRB repertoires appeared more similar among patients than among healthy donors. At VDJ recombination sites, type 1 diabetes patients had fewer insertions and more deleted nucleotides, which implies abnormalities in thymic rearrangement. Because the HLA sub-analyses included only small numbers of individuals, any influence of HLA type on TCRB rearrangement was left unresolved. Because cDNA was sequenced instead of genomic DNA, highly expressing activated cells could be over-represented, though the groups showed no difference in activation or CD3 levels. Shorter templates might be favored by PCR, yet because patient and control samples were amplified and corrected together, any such skew would affect both groups equally. In all four CD4+ subsets, TCRB CDR3 length was moderately but significantly shorter in type 1 diabetes patients.

A single peripheral blood draw of about 116 mL on average was collected from each donor into heparinised tubes. A BD FACSAria II was used to sort naive, central memory, regulatory and stem cell-like memory CD4+ T cells with a panel that included CD45RO, CCR7, CD25, CD127, CD95 and CD27. All sorted populations exceeded 95% purity. PBMCs were separated immediately by Lymphoprep density gradient centrifugation and were stained directly, without being cultured. So that batch effects would be minimized, each experiment stained and sorted samples in pairs, pairing one healthy donor with one patient. Sequenced material: Tregs from blood. The cell subset or site label, read with the paper, signifies: regulatory CD4+ T cells. The receptor was derived from a man aged 25-45 years with type 1 diabetes. The chain is encoded by TRBV2 joined to TRBJ2-7; TRBD2 fits 7 bases in the junction. This receptor has the CDR3 CASSSSGNEQYF. The DNA sequence reads TGTGCCAGCAGCAGCAGCGGGAACGAGCAGTACTTC.